This T cell receptor beta chain was captured by sequencing in a study of memory CD4+ T cells and cytomegalovirus serostatus. General study findings and limits: Each of approximately 73 CMV-associated TCRbeta sequences occurred in one to five individuals.

The sort gate was single viable CD3+CD4+CD8-CD45RO+ cells for memory CD4+ T cells. Total CD4+ T cells were enriched by CD4 positive selection. The CDR3 consists of 14 residues. V was pared by 4 bases and J by 4 bases, with 14 bases between. Germline V gene data show CDR1 as SGHRS and CDR2 as YFSETQ. Per the study methods: After removing out-of-frame reads, around 2,000,000 distinct TCRbeta sequences remained. Some clones are missing from TCRdb's copy, which holds only in-frame ones; the method was immunoSEQ multiplex PCR. That table furnishes V, J and clone size, whereas the DNA furnished D and trimming. The table lists tens of thousands of clones, 70% to 80% of them singletons. With regard to this clone: Its specificity is unknown.

This receptor was taken from an adult in good health and CMV-seropositive. The sample comprised memory CD4+ T cells from blood. The rearrangement links TRBV5-1 to TRBJ1-1; tentative D call: TRBD1 (6 bases). The CDR3 DNA sequence: TGCGCCAGCAGCGGGCAGGGGCCTAGCACTGAAGCTTTCTTT. Its protein is CASSGQGPSTEAFF.